One and the same sample provided the 27 T cell receptor beta chains below, sequenced in a study of T cell changes during pregnancy in multiple sclerosis. The method was immunoSEQ multiplex PCR; TCRdb's version includes in-frame clones alone and lacks a portion of them. The sample includes tens of thousands of clones, about 90% of them seen just once. The sequencing used peripheral blood, collected in the second trimester of pregnancy. All receptors derive from a female donor in good health, enrolled as a control in a pregnancy study.

The genes are TRBV15 and TRBJ2-3; TRBD2 might be the D (6 bases). CDR1 and CDR2 (germline): LNHNV, YYDKDF (reference sequence). This CDR3 contains 13 residues. The V and J ends lost 5 bases and 2 bases respectively, with 8 bases between them. The CDR3 sequence is CATSGGTTDTQYF. CDR3 in DNA: TGTGCCACCAGCGGCGGGACCACAGATACGCAGTATTTT.

The chain employs TRBV25-1 and TRBJ1-2; the D is unclear. The CDR3 runs to 12 residues. Looked up from germline, CDR1 is MGHDK and CDR2 is SYGVNS. V was pared by 4 bases and J by 5 bases, with 8 bases between. DNA of the CDR3: TGTGCCAGCAGTGCGCTAGGTTATGGCTACACCTTC. It translates to CASSALGYGYTF.

The rearrangement uses TRBV4-1 and TRBJ1-2; D gene unclear. This CDR3 is 14 amino acids long. Germline V lookup: CDR1 MGHRA, CDR2 YSYEKL. V gave up 7 bases and J gave up 3 bases, with 15 bases separating them. CDR3 bases: TGCGCCAGCACCCCAACTATATCTGACTATGGCTACACCTTC. Its protein is CASTPTISDYGYTF.

The genes are TRBV13 and TRBJ1-1, with D perhaps matching TRBD1 (5 bases). Germline V lookup: CDR1 PRHDT, CDR2 FYEKMQ (reference sequence). The CDR3 length is 15 residues. V shed 5 bases and J shed 1 base, with 14 bases lying between them. In DNA, the CDR3 is TGTGCCAGCAGCCTCCGAGGGGAGGGGAACACTGAAGCTTTCTTT. This sequence encodes CASSLRGEGNTEAFF.

The gene calls are TRBV28 and TRBJ2-1, with 8 bases lining up with TRBD2. J lost 7 bases, V lost 1 base, and 12 bases had no gene match. Per germline, CDR1 MDHEN and CDR2 SYDVKM. The CDR3 extends over 17 amino acids. CDR3 sequence reads: CASSLFGTRGLSNEQFF. Written as DNA, the CDR3 is TGTGCCAGCAGTTTATTTGGGACTAGAGGTTTGTCGAATGAGCAGTTCTTC. The whole variable domain, remainder taken from reference TRBV28 and TRBJ2-1, is DVKVTQSSRYLVKRTGEKVFLECVQDMDHENMFWYRQDPGLGLRLIYFSYDVKMKEKGDIPEGYSVSREKKERFSLILESASTNQTSMYLCASSLFGTRGLSNEQFFGPGTRLTVL.

CDR3 residues: CASSLAPGRETQYF. The DNA for the CDR3 is TGTGCCAGCAGCTTAGCCCCAGGGCGGGAGACCCAGTACTTC. The chain links TRBV11-2 to TRBJ2-5; possibly TRBD1 for D (5 bases). Trimming took off 1 base at V and 5 bases at J, with 11 bases between the two ends. The CDR3 runs 14 residues. Germline V gives CDR1 SGHAT, CDR2 FQNNGV.

CDR3 amino acids: CASSPGGNEQYF. CDR3 sequence (DNA): TGTGCCAGCAGTCCCGGCGGTAACGAGCAGTACTTC. The V and J genes are TRBV5-4 and TRBJ2-7, with unresolved D. The CDR3 has 12 residues. The V end lost 5 bases, the J end lost 5 bases, and 11 bases lay between the germline ends. Germline V gene data show CDR1 as SGHNT and CDR2 as YYREEE (reference sequence). The full variable domain, completed using reference TRBV5-4 and TRBJ2-7, is ETGVTQSPTHLIKTRGQQVTLRCSSQSGHNTVSWYQQALGQGPQFIFQYYREEENGRGNFPPRFSGLQFPNYSSELNVNALELDDSALYLCASSPGGNEQYFGPGTRLTVT.

V is TRBV2 and J is TRBJ2-3; 8 nucleotides match TRBD1. V shed 8 bases, J shed 4 bases, and the junction held 14 bases outside the gene matches. The V gene's germline CDR1 is SNHLY and CDR2 FYNNEI. CDR3 length equals 16 residues. CDR3 sequence: CASLERTGLSPDTQYF. The CDR3 DNA sequence: TGTGCCAGCCTAGAGAGGACAGGGTTATCTCCAGATACGCAGTATTTT.

This sequence joins TRBV2 and TRBJ1-5; 7 positions match TRBD1. Per germline, CDR1 SNHLY and CDR2 FYNNEI. The CDR3 sequence is 14 residues long. The V gene end was trimmed by 6 bases and the J gene end by 4 bases; junction bases not matched to a gene: 6. The CDR3 nucleotides are TGTGCCAGCAGCACAGGGGATGGGAATCAGCCCCAGCATTTT. This codes for CASSTGDGNQPQHF. Using reference TRBV2 and TRBJ1-5 for the parts outside the CDR3, the full variable domain is EPEVTQTPSHQVTQMGQEVILRCVPISNHLYFYWYRQILGQKVEFLVSFYNNEISEKSEIFDDQFSVERPDGSNFTLKIRSTKLEDSAMYFCASSTGDGNQPQHFGDGTRLSIL.

This clone appeared a few times. The chain employs TRBV5-1 and TRBJ1-3, with D possibly matching TRBD1 (6 bases). V was pared by 3 bases and J by 4 bases, with 17 bases between. CDR1 is SGHRS and CDR2 is YFSETQ in the germline V gene. This CDR3 region has 16 residues. The CDR3 is CASSSDPGGSGNTIYF. In nucleotides, the CDR3 is TGCGCCAGCAGCTCTGACCCTGGGGGCTCCGGAAACACCATATATTTT.

This chain uses TRBV11-2 with TRBJ1-1; TRBD1 agrees at 7 bases. CDR1 is SGHAT and CDR2 is FQNNGV in the germline V gene. V dropped 1 base and J dropped 0; count of bases not matched to a gene: 5. The length of the CDR3 is 16 residues. The CDR3 here is CASSLVTGVVNTEAFF. CDR3 in DNA: TGTGCCAGCAGCTTAGTCACAGGGGTCGTGAACACTGAAGCTTTCTTT.

The V and J genes are TRBV18 and TRBJ1-3; the D is unclear. The CDR3 spans 15 residues. Trimming shortened V by 4 bases and J by 0 bases, and 10 bases separated the two germline ends. The germline CDR1 and CDR2 sequences are KGHSH and LQKENI. CDR3 DNA sequence: TGTGCCAGCTCACGGAACGGGAACTCTGGAAACACCATATATTTT. Translation: CASSRNGNSGNTIYF.

The chain recombines TRBV10-3 with TRBJ1-1, with TRBD1 as a possible D gene (6 bases). The V and J ends lost 0 bases and 3 bases respectively, with 8 bases between them. Germline values: CDR1 ENHRY, CDR2 SYGVKD. The CDR3 is 14 residues long. The CDR3: CAISESYRDTEAFF. The CDR3 DNA reads TGTGCCATCAGTGAGTCGTACAGGGACACTGAAGCTTTCTTT.

The chain employs TRBV2 and TRBJ2-3; 8 positions match TRBD2. Germline V gene lookup returns CDR1 SNHLY and CDR2 FYNNEI. The CDR3 runs to 15 residues. V dropped 4 bases and J dropped 6; count of bases not matched to a gene: 9. CDR3 protein: CASSVSAGGGDTQYF. The CDR3 DNA follows: TGTGCCAGCAGTGTTTCGGCGGGAGGAGGGGATACGCAGTATTTT.

The chain combines TRBV14 with TRBJ2-3; D not resolved. The V and J ends lost 6 bases and 2 bases respectively, with 6 bases between them. CDR1 is SGHDN, CDR2 FVKESK, per germline. This CDR3 comprises 12 residues. The CDR3 sequence: CASRRFTDTQYF. The DNA for the CDR3 is TGTGCCAGCAGGAGGTTCACAGATACGCAGTATTTT.

The chain is built from TRBV7-3 and TRBJ2-2; a weak D match, TRBD1 (6 bases). The V end lost 5 bases, the J end lost 6 bases, and 16 bases lay between the germline ends. Germline lookup yields CDR1 SGHTA and CDR2 FQGTGA. The CDR3 length is 15 residues. The CDR3 is CASSTGTRGAGELFF. The DNA for the CDR3 is TGTGCCAGCAGCACCGGGACAAGGGGCGCCGGGGAGCTGTTTTTT.

The gene calls are TRBV10-3 and TRBJ2-7; 10 positions agree with TRBD1. Germline lookup yields CDR1 ENHRY and CDR2 SYGVKD. This CDR3 has 16 residues. V trimming: 4 bases; J trimming: 2 bases; junction bases outside the gene matches: 8. The CDR3, as DNA: TGTGCCATCAGTGCCAGAACCGGGACAGGGGCCTACGAGCAGTACTTC. Translating it yields CAISARTGTGAYEQYF.

CDR3 protein: CASSHPSGGQGTGELFF. CDR3 DNA sequence: TGCGCCAGCAGCCATCCTAGCGGGGGGCAGGGCACCGGGGAGCTGTTTTTT. The genes are TRBV4-1 and TRBJ2-2, with 11 bases fitting TRBD2. The V gene end was trimmed by 3 bases and the J gene end by 4 bases; junction bases not matched to a gene: 7. The CDR3 runs to 17 residues. Germline V gives CDR1 MGHRA, CDR2 YSYEKL.

This chain uses TRBV18 with TRBJ1-5, with D possibly matching TRBD1 (5 bases). The CDR3 runs to 17 residues. Trimming removed 3 bases from V and 3 bases from J, with 18 bases in between. Germline CDR1 KGHSH, CDR2 LQKENI. For the CDR3, the DNA is TGTGCCAGCTCACCTGCTTTCGCAGGGAGGGTCAATCAGCCCCAGCATTTT. Amino acid sequence: CASSPAFAGRVNQPQHF.

The sample holds a few counts of this clone. The genes are TRBV7-6 and TRBJ2-3; 7 nucleotides agree with TRBD1. Germline loops: CDR1 SGHVS, CDR2 FNYEAQ. This CDR3 is built from 16 residues. V shed 4 bases and J 4 bases; nucleotides not matched to a gene: 11. The CDR3, as DNA: TGTGCCAGCAGCTCCACTATGAGGGGGCACGCAGATACGCAGTATTTT. This gives the protein CASSSTMRGHADTQYF.

The chain is built from TRBV7-3 and TRBJ2-1; 7 positions match TRBD2. Germline assignment: CDR1 SGHTA and CDR2 FQGTGA. This CDR3 is built from 14 residues. The V and J ends lost 7 bases and 7 bases, in that order; junction bases with no gene match: 10. DNA of the CDR3: TGTGCCAGCAACTCAGCGGGACTAATTAATGAGCAGTTCTTC. Translated, it gives CASNSAGLINEQFF. Full variable domain (rest looked up from reference TRBV7-3 and TRBJ2-1): GAGVSQTPSNKVTEKGKYVELRCDPISGHTALYWYRQSLGQGPEFLIYFQGTGAADDSGLPNDRFFAVRPEGSVSTLKIQRTERGDSAVYLCASNSAGLINEQFFGPGTRLTVL.

This chain connects TRBV6-5 to TRBJ2-7, with TRBD2 matching 11 bases. The CDR3 length is 15 residues. V trimming: 0 bases; J trimming: 5 bases; junction bases outside the gene matches: 3. Germline CDR1 and CDR2: MNHEY and SVGAGI. CDR3 DNA sequence: TGTGCCAGCAGTTACTCAACTAGCGGGAGTAACGAGCAGTACTTC. Translating gives CASSYSTSGSNEQYF.

A word on this clone: At one boundary the junction diverges from the germline segment, which might be a read error. The chain uses TRBV6-5 and TRBJ1-4, with 10 bases matching TRBD1. Germline lookup yields CDR1 MNHEY and CDR2 SVGAGI. CDR3 length: 12 amino acids. CDR3 DNA: TGTGCCAGCAGTGGTCCCGGGACAGGGGAAGTTTTT. This translates into CASSGPGTGEVF.

The chain joins TRBV30 to TRBJ2-7; the D is unclear. The germline V and J ends were trimmed by 0 bases and 4 bases, with 10 bases remaining between them. The CDR3 consists of 13 residues. Germline values: CDR1 GTSNPN, CDR2 SVGIG (reference sequence). This CDR3 reads CAWSVYSSYEQYF. Written as DNA, the CDR3 is TGTGCCTGGAGTGTATATAGCAGTTACGAGCAGTACTTC.

CDR3 amino acids: CSFTDRLTSGTGYEQYF. The CDR3 nucleotides read TGCAGCTTTACGGACAGGTTAACTAGCGGGACGGGGTACGAGCAGTACTTC. The gene calls are TRBV29-1 and TRBJ2-7; 10 positions match TRBD2. V shed 8 bases, J shed 4 bases, and the junction held 20 bases outside the gene matches. This CDR3 comprises 17 residues. Germline values: CDR1 SQVTM, CDR2 ANQGSEA.

The chain combines TRBV5-1 with TRBJ2-1; possible D gene TRBD2, 5 bases. Trimming left V 1 base short and J 8 bases short, with 19 bases between. Looked up from germline, CDR1 is SGHRS and CDR2 is YFSETQ. The CDR3 loop spans 16 amino acids. The CDR3 DNA is TGCGCCAGCAGCTTGAAGTTTAGCGCACCACACGATGAGCAGTTCTTC. Its protein is CASSLKFSAPHDEQFF.

This clone appeared once. The chain links TRBV18 to TRBJ2-7; 7 positions agree with TRBD2. The CDR3 length is 17 residues. V trimming: 2 bases; J trimming: 3 bases; junction bases outside the gene matches: 13. Germline V lookup: CDR1 KGHSH, CDR2 LQKENI. The DNA for the CDR3 is TGTGCCAGCTCACCAGTTCGGGGCGGCGGGAGCCGCTACGAGCAGTACTTC. The encoded protein is CASSPVRGGGSRYEQYF.